This TCR beta chain was identified in a study of cytomegalovirus exposure and HLA in healthy donors. The assay was immunoSEQ multiplex PCR, and TCRdb's table has in-frame clones only and misses some. The sample consists of approximately 230,000 clones, roughly 90% of them appearing once. V was pared by 0 bases and J by 1 base, with 10 bases of the junction left unmatched. Germline V lookup: CDR1 SGHRS, CDR2 YFSETQ. CDR3 size: 17 residues. The validation cohort, a group of around 120 subjects, included the donors and was separate from the roughly 720-subject first cohort. Material for sequencing was PBMCs. This chain links TRBV5-1 with TRBJ2-7; 7 bases are shared with TRBD2. This TCR came from a man aged 18 to 29 in good health and CMV-seropositive. CDR3 sequence (DNA): TGCGCCAGCAGCTTGGCCTCGGGCGGGAGATCGTCCTACGAGCAGTACTTC. It is translated as CASSLASGGRSSYEQYF.